These 20 T cell receptor beta chains originate from one sample sequenced in a study of T cell responses to AZD1222 COVID-19 vaccine. Here immunoSEQ multiplex PCR was the method, and the copy in TCRdb shows in-frame clones only, minus some. This table has around 92,000 clones, about 90% appearing once. This sample comprised peripheral blood, obtained on day 0 of AZD1222 vaccination. Receptors were obtained from an adult in good health.

The genes are TRBV5-6 and TRBJ1-3; D gene ambiguous. Trimming removed 2 bases from V and 3 bases from J, with 15 bases in between. Germline CDR1 and CDR2: SGHDT and YYEEEE. The CDR3 runs to 16 residues. CDR3 nucleotides: TGTGCCAGCAGCTTCGTGCCCCAAGGAGGTGGAAACACCATATATTTT. Protein product: CASSFVPQGGGNTIYF.

The chain recombines TRBV7-2 with TRBJ1-1; weak D call: TRBD1 (6 bases). The CDR3 runs 17 residues. In germline, CDR1 is SGHTA, CDR2 FQGNSA. V shed 5 bases and J shed 0 bases, with 19 bases lying between them. CDR3 nucleotide sequence: TGTGCCAGCAGCCGGAGCGGACAGACTTTTGTGAACACTGAAGCTTTCTTT. Its protein is CASSRSGQTFVNTEAFF.

The genes are TRBV7-2 and TRBJ2-7; TRBD1 is a possible D gene (5 bases). Trimming cost V 5 bases and J 3 bases, with 20 bases left between them. CDR3 size: 16 residues. Germline CDR1 and CDR2: SGHTA and FQGNSA. The CDR3 nucleotides read TGTGCCAGCAGCCTGTACAGGATCGACACGGGCTACGAGCAGTACTTC. It encodes CASSLYRIDTGYEQYF.

The CDR3, as DNA: TGTGCCAGCAGACCGGGGGGGTCGTACCCTAACTATGGCTACACCTTC. Its protein is CASRPGGSYPNYGYTF. The V call is TRBV28, the J call TRBJ1-2, with D maybe TRBD1 (5 bases). The CDR3 consists of 16 residues. Germline CDR1 and CDR2: MDHEN and SYDVKM. Trimming took 6 bases from V and 0 from J, leaving 17 bases between them.

The chain couples TRBV9 to TRBJ2-1, with D perhaps TRBD1 or TRBD2 (6 bases each). V was shortened by 2 bases and J by 7 bases, with 16 bases between the two germline ends. The germline CDR1 and CDR2 sequences are SGDLS and YYNGEE. CDR3 size: 15 residues. In DNA, the CDR3 is TGTGCCAGCAGCGTTTGGGGGGCCCCGGGGAATGAGCAGTTCTTC. This sequence encodes CASSVWGAPGNEQFF. The full variable domain, rest sourced from reference TRBV9 and TRBJ2-1, is DSGVTQTPKHLITATGQRVTLRCSPRSGDLSVYWYQQSLDQGLQFLIQYYNGEERAKGNILERFSAQQFPDLHSELNLSSLELGDSALYFCASSVWGAPGNEQFFGPGTRLTVL.

This chain connects TRBV6-2 or TRBV6-3 to TRBJ2-5; 12 bases line up with TRBD2. The CDR3 covers 15 residues. The germline V gene has CDR1 MNHEY and CDR2 SVGEGT. V shed 2 bases, J shed 5 bases, and the junction held 3 bases outside the gene matches. CDR3 nucleotide sequence: TGTGCCAGCAGTTACGGGCTAGCGGGGGGGGAGACCCAGTACTTC. Encoded protein: CASSYGLAGGETQYF.

The J gene is TRBJ1-2, the V gene TRBV5-1; 7 bases are shared with TRBD1. Germline lookup yields CDR1 SGHRS and CDR2 YFSETQ. CDR3 length: 14 residues. V lost 7 bases to trimming and J lost 3 bases; unmatched junction nucleotides: 9. The DNA for the CDR3 is TGCGCCAGCGGGAAACAGGGGATCGACTATGGCTACACCTTC. Its protein product is CASGKQGIDYGYTF.

J is TRBJ2-3 and V is TRBV11-2, with no clear D. With 7 bases removed from V and 4 bases from J, the gap between germline ends came to 12 bases. In germline, CDR1 is SGHAT, CDR2 FQNNGV. There are 13 residues in the CDR3. CDR3 sequence: CASNPFGSDTQYF. The CDR3 bases are TGTGCCAGCAACCCTTTCGGGTCAGATACGCAGTATTTT.

The chain employs TRBV4-1 and TRBJ1-5; D perhaps matches TRBD1 (6 bases). Germline CDR1 is MGHRA and CDR2 is YSYEKL. V dropped 0 bases and J dropped 7 bases, with 13 bases sitting between them. The CDR3 covers 15 residues. The CDR3 region has the DNA TGCGCCAGCAGCCAAGACAGGGGCAATGGCCAGCCCCAGCATTTT. It yields the protein CASSQDRGNGQPQHF.

The J gene is TRBJ2-7, the V gene TRBV13, with 16 bases aligning to TRBD2. The CDR3 consists of 18 residues. V dropped 3 bases and J dropped 5; count of bases not matched to a gene: 10. Germline CDR1 PRHDT, CDR2 FYEKMQ (reference sequence). CDR3 protein: CASSFRKGLAGGRHEQYF. The CDR3 region has the DNA TGTGCCAGCAGCTTTAGGAAGGGACTAGCGGGGGGGCGCCACGAGCAGTACTTC. Looking up the rest from reference TRBV13 and TRBJ2-7 gives the full variable domain: AAGVIQSPRHLIKEKRETATLKCYPIPRHDTVYWYQQGPGQDPQFLISFYEKMQSDKGSIPDRFSAQQFSDYHSELNMSSLELGDSALYFCASSFRKGLAGGRHEQYFGPGTRLTVT.

The chain joins TRBV5-1 to TRBJ1-5; TRBD1 aligns across 9 bases. Per germline, CDR1 SGHRS and CDR2 YFSETQ. The CDR3 covers 15 residues. The V and J ends lost 4 bases and 7 bases, in that order; junction bases with no gene match: 9. The CDR3 DNA reads TGCGCCAGCAGCCGGACAGGGGAACAAGGACAGCCCCAGCATTTT. Its protein product is CASSRTGEQGQPQHF.

The rearrangement uses TRBV5-1 and TRBJ1-2; no reliable D call. Deletions cut 0 bases from V and 0 bases from J, with 6 bases between. There are 14 residues in the CDR3. Germline CDR1 and CDR2: SGHRS and YFSETQ. The chain's CDR3 is CASSLGEANYGYTF. The CDR3 region has the DNA TGCGCCAGCAGCTTGGGAGAGGCTAACTATGGCTACACCTTC.

The rearrangement uses TRBV5-6 and TRBJ1-2, with 9 bases that match TRBD1. This CDR3 contains 14 residues. The J segment lost 4 bases and the V segment lost 4 bases, leaving 5 bases of the junction unmatched. Germline loops: CDR1 SGHDT, CDR2 YYEEEE. CDR3 DNA: TGTGCCAGCAGCATGACAGGGGGGGGCTATGGCTACACCTTC. The encoded protein is CASSMTGGGYGYTF.

The J gene is TRBJ2-1, the V gene TRBV5-5; unclear D gene. Per germline, CDR1 SGHKS and CDR2 YYEKEE (reference sequence). V lost 2 bases and J 0 bases, leaving 9 bases between the germline ends. This CDR3 has 15 residues. Here the CDR3 reads CASSFGAGSYNEQFF. Written as DNA, the CDR3 is TGTGCCAGCAGCTTTGGCGCAGGCTCCTACAATGAGCAGTTCTTC.

This clone occurred once. The genes are TRBV18 and TRBJ1-2; D is unclear. The CDR3 length is 14 residues. V was trimmed by 6 bases and J by 4 bases, leaving 15 bases between them. The germline V gene has CDR1 KGHSH and CDR2 LQKENI. The CDR3 region has the DNA TGTGCCAGCTCCAAATGGGAGGCAAGCTATGGCTACACCTTC. As protein: CASSKWEASYGYTF.

The chain uses TRBV4-1 and TRBJ2-1; tentatively, D is TRBD2 (5 bases). Germline V gene sequence: CDR1 MGHRA, CDR2 YSYEKL. The V end lost 4 bases, the J end lost 5 bases, and 18 bases lay between the germline ends. This CDR3 region has 16 residues. CDR3: CASSPATTTTHNEQFF. The CDR3 coding sequence is TGCGCCAGCAGCCCCGCGACTACTACAACTCACAATGAGCAGTTCTTC.

The chain uses TRBV18 and TRBJ2-2; 8 bases are shared with TRBD1. V shed 0 bases, J shed 6 bases, and the junction held 3 bases outside the gene matches. Looked up from germline, CDR1 is KGHSH and CDR2 is LQKENI. This CDR3 has 15 residues. CDR3 sequence reads: CASSPPDRVAGELFF. DNA for the CDR3: TGTGCCAGCTCACCACCGGACAGGGTCGCCGGGGAGCTGTTTTTT.

The chain uses TRBV4-2 and TRBJ2-3; TRBD1 or TRBD2 may be the D gene (5 bases each). This CDR3 contains 15 residues. V lost 0 bases and J lost 1, with 8 bases in between. Looked up from germline, CDR1 is LGHNA and CDR2 is YNFKEQ. CDR3 DNA sequence: TGTGCCAGCAGCCAAGAGGGGCGGGGCACAGATACGCAGTATTTT. Translation: CASSQEGRGTDTQYF.

The genes are TRBV21-1 and TRBJ1-5; the D call TRBD1 from the table was never checked on the DNA. TRBV21-1 counts as a pseudogene. The CDR3 has 16 amino acids. The CDR3 DNA is TGTGCCAGCAGCAAGGGACAGGGCAGGAGCAATCAGCCCCAGCATTTT. Translated, it gives CASSKGQGRSNQPQHF.

This clone occurred once. The V call is TRBV5-1, the J call TRBJ1-6; TRBD1 aligns across 7 bases. The CDR3 loop spans 15 amino acids. Trimming removed 4 bases from V and 8 bases from J; junction bases left unmatched: 9. Germline V gene data show CDR1 as SGHRS and CDR2 as YFSETQ. The chain's CDR3 is CASSLRQGVDSPLHF. The CDR3 DNA reads TGCGCCAGCAGCCTCCGACAGGGAGTGGATTCACCCCTCCACTTT.